This T cell receptor (beta chain) was obtained from a study of shared clonotypes between healthy human individuals. The CDR3 has 14 amino acids. Germline CDR1 and CDR2: MGHDK and SYGVNS. V lost 7 bases and J lost 5, with 17 bases in between. With respect to this clone: The same CDR3 arises from other DNA sequences in this sample as well.

Libraries were prepared by immunoSEQ multiplex PCR; TCRdb keeps only in-frame clonotypes and omits some of them. The sample has about 1.1 million clones, approximately 75% seen once; the top ten hold 0.89%. J is TRBJ1-2 and V is TRBV25-1; D gene ambiguous. The receptor was derived from a man younger than 35 in good health. Some clones in this sample may be carry-over from other donors' samples. The specimen sequenced was memory CD4+ T cells from PBMCs. The subset is: CD45RA-negative fraction. CDR3 in amino acids: CASNAFPMGYGYTF. CDR3 sequence (DNA): TGTGCCAGCAACGCTTTTCCGATGGGGTATGGCTACACCTTC.